Below are 30 T cell receptor beta chains sequenced from a single sample in a study of cytomegalovirus exposure and HLA in healthy donors. PCR amplification relied on 60 Vbeta primers (plus 13 Jbeta primers). Assay: immunoSEQ multiplex PCR; the TCRdb copy retains only in-frame clones and omits some. This sample has under 150,000 clones; 70% to 85% occur once, and the top ten carry roughly 2.5%. Source material: PBMCs. These receptors originate from a woman between 18 and 29 years old in good health and CMV-seronegative.

The V and J genes are TRBV7-2 and TRBJ2-5; no clear D gene. CDR3 size: 14 residues. With 0 bases removed from V and 4 bases from J, the gap between germline ends came to 9 bases. Looked up from germline, CDR1 is SGHTA and CDR2 is FQGNSA. CDR3 DNA: TGTGCCAGCAGCTTAGCGGGCTACCGAGAGACCCAGTACTTC. Translation gives CASSLAGYRETQYF.

This chain uses TRBV5-8 with TRBJ1-3, with a weak D call TRBD1 (6 bases). This CDR3 comprises 15 residues. CDR1 is SGHTS, CDR2 YDEGEE, per germline. V dropped 2 bases and J dropped 0 bases, with 9 bases sitting between them. CDR3 sequence reads: CASSFRQASGNTIYF. CDR3 in DNA: TGTGCCAGCAGCTTTCGACAGGCCTCTGGAAACACCATATATTTT.

This clone was found once. The chain carries TRBV30 and TRBJ1-2; D remains ambiguous. Trimming took off 2 bases at V and 5 bases at J, with 9 bases between the two ends. Germline lookup yields CDR1 GTSNPN and CDR2 SVGIG (reference sequence). There are 12 residues in the CDR3. CDR3 residues: CAWSTERYGYTF. CDR3 bases: TGTGCCTGGAGTACCGAGAGGTATGGCTACACCTTC.

This clone has only a few counts. The V and J genes are TRBV11-2 and TRBJ1-2; D is uncertain. The CDR3 runs 15 residues. Germline CDR1 SGHAT, CDR2 FQNNGV. With 6 bases removed from V and 0 bases from J, the gap between germline ends came to 14 bases. The CDR3 is CASSSTATSNYGYTF. DNA for the CDR3: TGTGCCAGCAGTTCAACAGCTACTTCTAACTATGGCTACACCTTC.

The chain joins TRBV29-1 to TRBJ2-7, with 11 nucleotides matching TRBD2. CDR1 SQVTM and CDR2 ANQGSEA come from the germline V gene. This CDR3 has 15 amino acids. V gave up 3 bases and J gave up 4 bases; unmatched junction bases: 8. CDR3 nucleotide sequence: TGCAGCGTTGAGCGACTAGCGGGAAAAAGTTACGAGCAGTACTTC. Its translation is CSVERLAGKSYEQYF.

J is TRBJ2-2 and V is TRBV14; tentative D call: TRBD1 (6 bases). Germline V gene data show CDR1 as SGHDN and CDR2 as FVKESK. This CDR3 has 14 amino acids. V lost 10 bases, J lost 3 bases, and 15 bases lay in between. CDR3 coding DNA: TGTGCCACCAGGAGACAGGAGTACACCGGGGAGCTGTTTTTT. Residues: CATRRQEYTGELFF. Filled out from reference TRBV14 and TRBJ2-2, the complete variable domain reads EAGVTQFPSHSVIEKGQTVTLRCDPISGHDNLYWYRRVMGKEIKFLLHFVKESKQDESGMPNNRFLAERTGGTYSTLKVQPAELEDSGVYFCATRRQEYTGELFFGEGSRLTVL.

Points on this clone: The sample holds other DNA sequences that translate to the same CDR3. This chain links TRBV18 with TRBJ2-7, with TRBD2 identical over 10 bases. V was clipped by 1 base and J by 1 base; unmatched bases: 1. The CDR3 is 15 amino acids. CDR1 KGHSH and CDR2 LQKENI come from the germline V gene. The CDR3 DNA is TGTGCCAGCTCACCACGGACTAGCGGTTCCTACGAGCAGTACTTC. This encodes CASSPRTSGSYEQYF. The whole variable domain, filled in from reference TRBV18 and TRBJ2-7, reads NAGVMQNPRHLVRRRGQEARLRCSPMKGHSHVYWYRQLPEEGLKFMVYLQKENIIDESGMPKERFSAEFPKEGPSILRIQQVVRGDSAAYFCASSPRTSGSYEQYFGPGTRLTVT.

This sequence joins TRBV6-4 and TRBJ1-1, with D possibly TRBD1 on 6 matching bases. Trimming took off 6 bases at V and 1 base at J, with 15 bases between the two ends. The CDR3 is made up of 15 amino acids. Per the germline V gene, CDR1 is MRHNA and CDR2 is SNTAGT. CDR3 sequence (DNA): TGTGCCAGCAGAACTGACAGGACCACGAACACTGAAGCTTTCTTT. This sequence encodes CASRTDRTTNTEAFF.

The chain recombines TRBV19 with TRBJ1-5; D unclear. Looked up from germline, CDR1 is LNHDA and CDR2 is SQIVND (reference sequence). The V end was cut by 1 base, the J end by 5 bases, with 15 bases between. The CDR3 has 16 amino acids. Here the CDR3 reads CASSIVGGLFHQPQHF. CDR3 in DNA: TGTGCCAGTAGTATAGTAGGAGGACTATTCCATCAGCCCCAGCATTTT.

V and J are TRBV28 and TRBJ2-7; D may be TRBD1 (5 bases). The V gene lost 3 bases and the J gene lost 1 base, with 13 bases spanning the gap. The germline V gene encodes CDR1 MDHEN and CDR2 SYDVKM. The CDR3 contains 15 residues. The CDR3 region has the DNA TGTGCCAGCAGTTTCAGCGACAGTCGGTCCTACGAGCAGTACTTC. This encodes CASSFSDSRSYEQYF.

The V and J genes are TRBV4-1 and TRBJ1-5; the D is unclear. Germline values: CDR1 MGHRA, CDR2 YSYEKL. CDR3 length: 16 residues. V lost 1 base to trimming and J lost 7 bases, with 17 bases between them. The CDR3 DNA reads TGCGCCAGCAGCCAAGTAAGCTTCCGGGGAACCCAGCCCCAGCATTTT. Encoded protein: CASSQVSFRGTQPQHF.

V usage is TRBV28 and J usage is TRBJ1-5; D is possibly TRBD1 (6 bases). Trimming left V 5 bases short and J 7 bases short, with 12 bases between. This CDR3 is built from 13 residues. The germline CDR1 and CDR2 sequences are MDHEN and SYDVKM. The CDR3 DNA reads TGTGCCAGCAGTCCGCAGGGGTGGCAGCCCCAGCATTTT. This translates into CASSPQGWQPQHF.

Comment on this clone: Germline is not matched at one junction end, which may reflect a read error. The chain joins TRBV7-2 to TRBJ2-6, with a possible D match to TRBD2 (5 bases). The CDR3 covers 16 residues. CDR1 and CDR2 (germline): SGHTA, FQGNSA. CDR3 coding DNA: TGTGCCAGCAGCCTAGCCAGAGGCGCTGGGGCCAACGTCCTGACTTTC. This codes for CASSLARGAGANVLTF.

J is TRBJ2-3 and V is TRBV7-9; D not certain. Germline assignment: CDR1 SEHNR and CDR2 FQNEAQ (reference sequence). Deletions cut 5 bases from V and 0 bases from J, with 15 bases between. The CDR3 totals 16 residues. The CDR3 is CASSPRLIASTDTQYF. The CDR3 region has the DNA TGTGCCAGCAGCCCCCGACTTATTGCTAGCACAGATACGCAGTATTTT.

The chain uses TRBV11-2 and TRBJ2-7, with 10 bases that match TRBD1. This CDR3 has 15 amino acids. Germline V gives CDR1 SGHAT, CDR2 FQNNGV. V lost 2 bases and J lost 7; bases outside the gene matches: 8. As DNA, the CDR3 is TGTGCCAGCAGCTTAAGACAGGGGGCGCGGGAGGAGCAGTACTTC. This sequence encodes CASSLRQGAREEQYF. The whole variable domain, remainder taken from reference TRBV11-2 and TRBJ2-7, is EAGVAQSPRYKIIEKRQSVAFWCNPISGHATLYWYQQILGQGPKLLIQFQNNGVVDDSQLPKDRFSAERLKGVDSTLKIQPAKLEDSAVYLCASSLRQGAREEQYFGPGTRLTVT.

This chain links TRBV6-5 with TRBJ1-1; TRBD1 is a possible D gene (6 bases). This CDR3 comprises 15 residues. V gave up 2 bases and J gave up 7 bases, with 17 bases separating them. Germline V lookup: CDR1 MNHEY, CDR2 SVGAGI. The CDR3 sequence: CASSYVTRGGDEAFF. As DNA, the CDR3 is TGTGCCAGCAGTTACGTTACTAGGGGGGGAGATGAAGCTTTCTTT.

J is TRBJ2-7 and V is TRBV5-8; 10 nucleotides agree with TRBD1. The junction had 8 bases not matched to a gene; V was cut back by 4 bases and J by 1 base. Per the germline V gene, CDR1 is SGHTS and CDR2 is YDEGEE. This CDR3 is built from 16 residues. CDR3 residues: CASSLDGTGVSYEQYV. The CDR3 coding sequence is TGTGCCAGCAGCCTCGACGGGACAGGGGTTTCCTACGAGCAGTACGTC.

This clone showed up many times. The rearrangement links TRBV27 to TRBJ2-1, with 10 bases identical to TRBD2. The germline V gene encodes CDR1 MNHEY and CDR2 SMNVEV (reference sequence). V was pared by 0 bases and J by 4 bases, with 6 bases of the junction left unmatched. This CDR3 has 17 residues. The DNA of the CDR3 is TGTGCCAGCAGTTTATCGCTAGGGACTAGCGTTTACAATGAGCAGTTCTTC. Its translation is CASSLSLGTSVYNEQFF.

This sequence joins TRBV7-9 and TRBJ2-1; D ambiguous. The V and J ends lost 4 bases and 2 bases respectively, with 6 bases between them. The CDR3 length is 13 residues. Germline V lookup: CDR1 SEHNR, CDR2 FQNEAQ (reference sequence). CDR3 in DNA: TGTGCCAGCAGCTCGCTAACCTACAATGAGCAGTTCTTC. This encodes CASSSLTYNEQFF. Drawing the rest from reference TRBV7-9 and TRBJ2-1, the complete variable domain is DTGVSQNPRHKITKRGQNVTFRCDPISEHNRLYWYRQTLGQGPEFLTYFQNEAQLEKSRLLSDRFSAERPKGSFSTLEIQRTEQGDSAMYLCASSSLTYNEQFFGPGTRLTVL.

This clone has just a few counts. The chain recombines TRBV9 with TRBJ2-2; 9 bases align to TRBD2. Germline values: CDR1 SGDLS, CDR2 YYNGEE. The CDR3 totals 15 residues. The trim removed 2 bases at V and 5 bases at J, leaving 4 bases unmatched. The CDR3 DNA reads as TGTGCCAGCAGCGTTAGCGGGAGACAAACCGGGGAGCTGTTTTTT. This translates into CASSVSGRQTGELFF.

The chain has TRBV18 and TRBJ1-2; possibly TRBD1 for D (6 bases). V was shortened by 6 bases and J by 6 bases, with 14 bases between the two germline ends. CDR3 length equals 13 residues. The germline V gene has CDR1 KGHSH and CDR2 LQKENI. The CDR3 nucleotides read TGTGCCAGCTCCCTCAGGGGTTTAGATGGCTACACCTTC. Amino acids: CASSLRGLDGYTF.

The V gene is TRBV2, the J gene TRBJ1-5, with D possibly being TRBD1 (6 bases). Germline assignment: CDR1 SNHLY and CDR2 FYNNEI. V lost 3 bases and J lost 7, with 13 bases in between. The CDR3 has 14 amino acids. This CDR3 reads CASSELQGRQPQHF. The CDR3, as DNA: TGTGCCAGCAGTGAGCTCCAGGGGAGACAGCCCCAGCATTTT.

This clone was detected only a few times. This chain uses TRBV6-5 with TRBJ1-2; a possible D gene is TRBD1 (6 bases). Germline V gene lookup returns CDR1 MNHEY and CDR2 SVGAGI. The CDR3 consists of 12 residues. V was clipped by 5 bases and J by 7 bases, with 11 bases between them. CDR3: CASSPGDGGYTF. The CDR3 DNA follows: TGTGCCAGCAGTCCAGGGGATGGTGGCTACACCTTC.

V gene TRBV28 combines with J gene TRBJ1-1; D perhaps matches TRBD1 (5 bases). Between the trimmed V and J ends, which lost 3 bases and 1 base, there was a span of 21 bases. The CDR3 length is 18 residues. The V gene's germline CDR1 is MDHEN and CDR2 SYDVKM. The DNA for the CDR3 is TGTGCCAGCAGTTTGAACTGGGGCGACCTCGTGACGAACACTGAAGCTTTCTTT. This sequence encodes CASSLNWGDLVTNTEAFF.

Details on this clone: Sequence at one end of the junction differs from germline and may be a read error. The rearrangement links TRBV7-9 to TRBJ1-1; D might be TRBD1 (5 bases). The CDR3 length is 12 residues. Germline assignment: CDR1 SEHNR and CDR2 FQNEAQ (reference sequence). The CDR3 sequence: CSSSINRIEAFF. DNA of the CDR3: TGTTCCAGCAGCATTAACAGGATAGAAGCTTTCTTT.

The rearrangement links TRBV5-6 to TRBJ2-1; 8 bases fit TRBD2. Per germline, CDR1 SGHDT and CDR2 YYEEEE. The V and J ends lost 2 bases and 15 bases, in that order; junction bases with no gene match: 7. The CDR3 is 12 residues long. CDR3 nucleotide sequence: TGTGCCAGCAGCTTACCGGGACTAGGACTGTTCTTC. Amino acids: CASSLPGLGLFF.

The V gene is TRBV6-5, the J gene TRBJ2-5; 7 nucleotides line up with TRBD1. The DNA end is more similar to TRBJ2-7, so the J call may be wrong. The CDR3 is 14 amino acids. CDR1 and CDR2 (germline): MNHEY, SVGAGI. The CDR3 bases are TGTGCCAGCAGACATGATCGGGACAGCTACGAGCAGTACTTC. Its protein product is CASRHDRDSYEQYF.

This clone showed up just a few times. The chain employs TRBV29-1 and TRBJ1-1; no firm D call. The CDR3 has 10 amino acids. Per germline, CDR1 SQVTM and CDR2 ANQGSEA. V was clipped by 6 bases and J by 1 base, with 3 bases between them. CDR3 protein: CSVQNTEAFF. As DNA, the CDR3 is TGCAGCGTCCAGAACACTGAAGCTTTCTTT. Full variable domain (outside the CDR3, taken from reference TRBV29-1 and TRBJ1-1): SAVISQKPSRDICQRGTSLTIQCQVDSQVTMMFWYRQQPGQSLTLIATANQGSEATYESGFVIDKFPISRPNLTFSTLTVSNMSPEDSSIYLCSVQNTEAFFGQGTRLTVV.

V is TRBV5-1 and J is TRBJ2-2; 7 bases agree with TRBD2. Germline-derived CDR1 and CDR2 are SGHRS and YFSETQ. The J segment lost 1 base and the V segment lost 6 bases, leaving 15 bases of the junction unmatched. CDR3 length: 18 residues. For the CDR3, the DNA is TGCGCCAGCATCCGAGAGGAAAAGGGAGGGCGGAACACCGGGGAGCTGTTTTTT. This gives the protein CASIREEKGGRNTGELFF.

This clone was detected only once. The rearrangement uses TRBV28 and TRBJ1-1, with a tentative D call TRBD1 (5 bases). This CDR3 comprises 12 residues. V was shortened by 10 bases and J by 1 base, with 10 bases between the two germline ends. In germline, CDR1 is MDHEN, CDR2 SYDVKM. This chain's CDR3 is CATIGGNTEAFF. In nucleotides, the CDR3 is TGTGCCACCATCGGGGGGAACACTGAAGCTTTCTTT. The full variable domain, its missing parts supplied by reference TRBV28 and TRBJ1-1, is DVKVTQSSRYLVKRTGEKVFLECVQDMDHENMFWYRQDPGLGLRLIYFSYDVKMKEKGDIPEGYSVSREKKERFSLILESASTNQTSMYLCATIGGNTEAFFGQGTRLTVV.